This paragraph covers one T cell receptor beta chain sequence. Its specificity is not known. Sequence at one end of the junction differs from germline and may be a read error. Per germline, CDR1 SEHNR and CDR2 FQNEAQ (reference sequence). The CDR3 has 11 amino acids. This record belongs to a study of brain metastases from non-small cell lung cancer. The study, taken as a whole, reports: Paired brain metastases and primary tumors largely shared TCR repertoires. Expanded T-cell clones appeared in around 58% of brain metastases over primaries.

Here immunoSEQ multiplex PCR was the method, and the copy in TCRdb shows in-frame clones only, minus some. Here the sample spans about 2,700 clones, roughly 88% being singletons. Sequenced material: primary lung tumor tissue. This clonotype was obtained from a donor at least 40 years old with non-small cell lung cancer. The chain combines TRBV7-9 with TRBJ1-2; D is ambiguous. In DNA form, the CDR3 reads TGTGCCAGCAGCCCTCAATTAGGCTATACCTTC. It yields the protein CASSPQLGYTF.